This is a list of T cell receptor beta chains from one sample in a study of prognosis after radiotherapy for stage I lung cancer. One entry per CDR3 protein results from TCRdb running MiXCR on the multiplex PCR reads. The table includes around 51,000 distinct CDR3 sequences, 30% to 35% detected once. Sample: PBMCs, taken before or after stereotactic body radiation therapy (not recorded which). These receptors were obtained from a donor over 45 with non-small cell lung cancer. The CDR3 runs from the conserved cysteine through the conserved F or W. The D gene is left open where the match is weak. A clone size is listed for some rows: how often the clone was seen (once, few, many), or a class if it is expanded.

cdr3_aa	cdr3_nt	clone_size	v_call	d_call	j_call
CASSLDREGLSWPDTQYF	TGTGCCAGCAGCTTGGACCGGGAGGGCCTCTCATGGCCCGATACGCAGTATTTT	few	TRBV5-4	TRBD2	TRBJ2-3
CASSTGGKAEAFF	TGTGCCAGTAGTACAGGGGGTAAGGCTGAAGCTTTCTTT	many	TRBV19	TRBD1	TRBJ1-1
CASSAGTSGNNEQFF	TGTGCCAGCAGCGCCGGGACTAGCGGGAATAATGAGCAGTTCTTC	many	TRBV11-2	TRBD2	TRBJ2-1
CASSRRTGGGGYNEQFF	TGTGCCAGCAGCCGCAGAACAGGGGGCGGGGGATACAATGAGCAGTTCTTC	many	TRBV7-2	TRBD1	TRBJ2-1
CASSQTSGGSYEKYF	TGTGCCAGCAGCCAGACAAGCGGGGGATCCTACGAGAAGTACTTC	NA	TRBV5-4	TRBD2	TRBJ2-7
CASSPPSGSVNEQFF	TGTGCCAGCAGTCCACCTAGCGGGAGTGTGAATGAGCAGTTCTTC	many	TRBV12-3/TRBV12-4	TRBD2	TRBJ2-1
CASSFRDRHYGYTF	TGTGCCAGCAGTTTCCGGGACAGACACTATGGCTACACCTTC	many	TRBV28	TRBD1	TRBJ1-2
CASSRGQSGNTIYF	TGTGCCAGCAGCCGCGGACAGAGCGGAAACACCATATATTTT	NA	TRBV28	NA	TRBJ1-3
CASRGQGNSPLHF	TGTGCCAGCAGAGGACAGGGAAATTCACCCCTCCACTTT	many	TRBV25-1	TRBD1	TRBJ1-6
CASSQWTGYGYTF	TGTGCCAGCAGCCAGTGGACAGGTTACGGCTACACCTTC	NA	TRBV7-2	TRBD1	TRBJ1-2
CASSLGEDQPQHF	TGTGCCAGCAGCTTAGGCGAAGATCAGCCCCAGCATTTT	many	TRBV7-9	NA	TRBJ1-5
CASREDSPDTQYF	TGTGCCAGCAGGGAGGACAGCCCAGATACGCAGTATTTT	many	TRBV2	NA	TRBJ2-3
CASSMTGANTGELFF	TGTGCCAGCAGCATGACAGGAGCGAACACCGGGGAGCTGTTTTTT	many	TRBV9	NA	TRBJ2-2
CASSLDPGYLSEQYF	TGCGCCAGCAGCTTGGATCCGGGCTATCTATCAGAGCAGTACTTC	many	TRBV5-1	NA	TRBJ2-7
CSAGTSGSIRFLAGTDTQYF	TGCAGCGCCGGGACTAGCGGGAGTATACGTTTTCTCGCGGGCACAGATACGCAGTATTTT	NA	TRBV29-1	TRBD2	TRBJ2-3
CASSPPPGSRNTEAFF	TGTGCCAGCTCACCACCGCCAGGTTCTAGGAACACTGAAGCTTTCTTT	NA	TRBV18	NA	TRBJ1-1
CASSLGRSSGNTIYF	TGTGCCAGCAGCTTAGGCCGCAGCTCTGGAAACACCATATATTTT	many	TRBV7-6	NA	TRBJ1-3
CASSQPPGDRRLQPQHF	TGCGCCAGCAGCCAACCCCCAGGCGACAGGAGGCTTCAGCCCCAGCATTTT	many	TRBV4-1	NA	TRBJ1-5
CSVRLTFNTEAFF	TGCAGCGTCCGCCTCACTTTTAACACTGAAGCTTTCTTT	NA	TRBV29-1	NA	TRBJ1-1
CASSESEGSEQYF	TGTGCCAGCAGTGAATCTGAAGGGTCCGAGCAGTACTTC	many	TRBV2	NA	TRBJ2-7
CASSPLGGRAGGRVRNGELFF	TGTGCCAGTAGTCCTCTCGGCGGGAGGGCCGGTGGACGTGTGCGGAACGGGGAGTTGTTTTTT	NA	TRBV19	TRBD2	TRBJ2-2